This T cell receptor (beta chain) is drawn from a study of shared clonotypes between healthy human individuals. Across the whole study: Per-donor plates numbered three CD4 naive, three CD4 memory, two CD8 naive and one CD8 memory.

The CDR3 contains 13 residues. CDR1 and CDR2 from the germline V gene are SGDLS and YYNGEE. Trimming took off 4 bases at V and 10 bases at J, with 15 bases between the two ends. This clone came up once. Its antigen is currently unknown. It was CD45RO-negative cells, positively selected for CCR7, that made up naive CD8 cells, with terminally differentiated effector memory CD45RA+ cells excluded. Each donor was a Caucasian adult residing in Nashville, Tennessee. Study conclusions and caveats: Investigators expected sequencing depth to affect clonotype sharing among donors.

The table came from immunoSEQ multiplex PCR; TCRdb's copy has only in-frame clones and leaves some out. Among 2 million to 2.5 million clones listed, 85% to 95% were seen once. The rearrangement joins TRBV9 to TRBJ2-1; no definite D call. Sequencing was done on a sample of naive CD8+ T cells from PBMCs. The receptor was derived from a man younger than 35 in good health. Some clones in this sample may be carry-over from other donors' samples. Here the CDR3 reads CASSLHYSEEQFF. In DNA, the CDR3 is TGTGCCAGCAGCTTACACTATTCGGAGGAGCAGTTCTTC.